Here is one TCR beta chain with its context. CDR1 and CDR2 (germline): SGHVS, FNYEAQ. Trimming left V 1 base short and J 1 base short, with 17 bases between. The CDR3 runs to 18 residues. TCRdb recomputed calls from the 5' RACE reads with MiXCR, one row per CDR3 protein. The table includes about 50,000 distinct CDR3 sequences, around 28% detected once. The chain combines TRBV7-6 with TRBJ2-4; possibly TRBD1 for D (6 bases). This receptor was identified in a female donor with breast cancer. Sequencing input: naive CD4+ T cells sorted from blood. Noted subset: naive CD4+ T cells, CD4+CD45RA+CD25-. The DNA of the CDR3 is TGTGCCAGCAGCTTAGGGGACACACAACTACGGGCCAAAAACATTCAGTACTTC. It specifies CASSLGDTQLRAKNIQYF.